This T cell receptor (beta chain) appears in the sequencing data of a study of blood T cells in healthy people across ages. Study at large: Template switching picked up about one barcoded beta molecule for each two T cells.

This clonotype has more than one count but fewer than ten. The second PCR ran about 6 to 11 cycles with a sample-barcoded 5' primer and J-beta primers. At least 3 million CDR3-containing paired-end reads were obtained per sample. TCRdb called the 5' RACE reads again in MiXCR, with one record for every CDR3 protein. The data contain more than 650,000 distinct CDR3 sequences, 53% of them seen just once; the ten biggest clones take up under 50%. Russia was home to the donors, healthy Caucasian individuals aged roughly 6 to 95. The draw of peripheral blood yielded around 10 milliliters from each donor. The trim removed 2 bases at V and 3 bases at J, leaving 14 bases unmatched. CDR3 length equals 20 residues. Germline CDR1 MDHEN, CDR2 SYDVKM.

This sequence was found in an elderly man in good health. Sequences were obtained from blood. V gene TRBV28 combines with J gene TRBJ2-3, with 13 positions matching TRBD2. This CDR3 is CASSLGGLAGPTHQTDTQYF. The CDR3 DNA sequence: TGTGCCAGCAGTTTAGGGGGACTAGCGGGACCAACACATCAGACAGATACGCAGTATTTT. The whole variable domain, filled in from reference TRBV28 and TRBJ2-3, reads DVKVTQSSRYLVKRTGEKVFLECVQDMDHENMFWYRQDPGLGLRLIYFSYDVKMKEKGDIPEGYSVSREKKERFSLILESASTNQTSMYLCASSLGGLAGPTHQTDTQYFGPGTRLTVL.